These T cell receptor beta chains were read from a single sample in a study of post-analysis software for immune sequencing data. TCRdb passed the PCR reads through MiXCR, listing each CDR3 protein once. The sample consists of hundreds of thousands of distinct CDR3 sequences, less than 40% of them appearing once. Sequencing input: blood. These receptors were collected from a girl between 10 and 17 years old with multiple sclerosis. The CDR3 runs from the conserved cysteine through the conserved F or W. Each record gives: V gene, J gene, D gene, CDR3 protein. The D gene is left open where the match is weak.

V gene: TRBV12-3/TRBV12-4; J gene: TRBJ2-2; D gene: NA; CDR3 protein: CASSFGGAAKTGELFF
V gene: TRBV2; J gene: TRBJ2-5; D gene: NA; CDR3 protein: CASSATGRTQYF
V gene: TRBV6-5; J gene: TRBJ1-5; D gene: NA; CDR3 protein: CASSRDRSRNQPQHF
V gene: TRBV5-1; J gene: TRBJ1-6; D gene: NA; CDR3 protein: CASSTGEGSPLHF
V gene: TRBV10-3; J gene: TRBJ2-7; D gene: NA; CDR3 protein: CAITPTGSEQYF
V gene: TRBV15; J gene: TRBJ2-1; D gene: NA; CDR3 protein: CATSPRRVKNEQFF
V gene: TRBV6-2/TRBV6-3; J gene: NA; D gene: NA; CDR3 protein: CASSYSLGTPYEQYF
V gene: TRBV6-1; J gene: TRBJ1-2; D gene: TRBD1; CDR3 protein: CASSEGQGERGYTF
V gene: TRBV12-3/TRBV12-4; J gene: TRBJ2-7; D gene: TRBD2; CDR3 protein: CASGTSGNYEQYF
V gene: TRBV12-3/TRBV12-4; J gene: TRBJ2-1; D gene: NA; CDR3 protein: CASTSLASYNEQFF
V gene: TRBV5-8; J gene: TRBJ2-3; D gene: NA; CDR3 protein: CASSFRVLTDTQYF
V gene: TRBV13; J gene: TRBJ2-7; D gene: NA; CDR3 protein: CASSLRGDSHEQYF
V gene: TRBV20-1; J gene: TRBJ2-5; D gene: NA; CDR3 protein: CSASGGPVQETQYF
V gene: TRBV12-3/TRBV12-4; J gene: TRBJ2-7; D gene: TRBD1; CDR3 protein: CASTITGTGDEQYF
V gene: TRBV5-5; J gene: TRBJ2-1; D gene: NA; CDR3 protein: CASSPRTPSSYNEQFF
V gene: TRBV28; J gene: TRBJ2-7; D gene: NA; CDR3 protein: CASSFLSGSYEQYF
V gene: TRBV20-1; J gene: TRBJ2-1; D gene: NA; CDR3 protein: CSARGSADEQFF
V gene: TRBV7-2; J gene: TRBJ1-4; D gene: NA; CDR3 protein: CASSLTSGDEKLFF
V gene: TRBV20-1; J gene: TRBJ2-7; D gene: TRBD2; CDR3 protein: CSARRGWESYEQYF
V gene: TRBV12-3/TRBV12-4; J gene: TRBJ1-5; D gene: NA; CDR3 protein: CASSLGRASQYQPQHF
V gene: TRBV5-1; J gene: TRBJ1-6; D gene: TRBD1; CDR3 protein: CASSLGDRENSPLHF
V gene: TRBV9; J gene: TRBJ2-1; D gene: NA; CDR3 protein: CASSVEIGGNEQFF
V gene: TRBV28; J gene: TRBJ2-3; D gene: TRBD2; CDR3 protein: CASSGTSGSLTDTQYF
V gene: TRBV12-3/TRBV12-4; J gene: TRBJ2-1; D gene: TRBD2; CDR3 protein: CATSGLAGGSSYNEQFF